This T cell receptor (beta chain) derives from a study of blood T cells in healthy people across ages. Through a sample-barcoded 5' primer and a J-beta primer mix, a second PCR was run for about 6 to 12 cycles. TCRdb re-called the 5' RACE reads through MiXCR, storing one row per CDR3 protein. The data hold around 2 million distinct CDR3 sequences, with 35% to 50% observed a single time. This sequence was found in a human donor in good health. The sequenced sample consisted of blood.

The CDR3 coding sequence is TGTGCCAGCCGGGCTAATATGGACAAAAACATTCAGTACTTC. Amino acid sequence: CASRANMDKNIQYF. The rearrangement links TRBV28 to TRBJ2-4; D is unresolved. The CDR3 runs to 14 residues. V gave up 8 bases and J gave up 3 bases, with 14 bases separating them. CDR1 and CDR2 (germline): MDHEN, SYDVKM.